This is a list of T cell receptor beta chains from one sample in a study of T cell repertoires in cytomegalovirus infection. Their antigens remain unidentified. TCRdb passed the reads through MiXCR, listing each CDR3 protein once. This sample has approximately 110,000 distinct CDR3 sequences, with around 28% found just once. Sequenced here: CD8+ T cells from cultured PBMCs, sampled from culture after CMV antigen stimulation. These receptor sequences come from a human donor in good health (CMV status not recorded). Some clones in this sample may be carry-over from other donors' samples. Both conserved end residues are part of each CDR3. Fields, in order: J gene, V gene, D gene, clone size, CDR3 DNA, CDR3 protein. The D gene is left open where the match is weak. Expanded clones get a size class; other rows say once, few or many, or leave the size out.

>TRBJ1-3|TRBV12-3/TRBV12-4|-|-
TGTGCCAGCATATATGGAAACACCATATATTTT
CASIYGNTIYF
>TRBJ2-7|TRBV14|-|few
TGTGCCAGCAGCCAAGCTAGTTGGGACGAGCAGTACTTC
CASSQASWDEQYF
>TRBJ2-3|TRBV4-1|TRBD2|-
TGCGCCAGCAGCCAAGCTACGGGGGGTCGGACAGATACGCAGTATTTT
CASSQATGGRTDTQYF
>TRBJ2-3|TRBV7-3|-|many
TGTGCCAGCAGCTTAGGAGGTAGTCCAGATACGCAGTATTTT
CASSLGGSPDTQYF
>TRBJ1-5|TRBV19|-|-
TGTGCCAGTAGTATGATGGGCGCGGACAATCAGTCCCAGCATTTT
CASSMMGADNQSQHF
>TRBJ2-7|TRBV4-1|-|few
TGCGCCAGCAGCCAAGTTCCAGGGCCCTACGAGCAGTACTTC
CASSQVPGPYEQYF
>TRBJ2-7|TRBV7-2|TRBD2|few
TGTGCCAGCAGCTTCCATGCGGGGGGGCTGTACGAGCAGTACTTC
CASSFHAGGLYEQYF
>TRBJ2-7|TRBV12-3/TRBV12-4|TRBD2|-
TGTGCCAGCAGCCACAGCGGGGGGACCCCCTACGAGCAGTACTTC
CASSHSGGTPYEQYF
>TRBJ2-7|TRBV28|-|few
TGTGCCAGCAGTTTCGGCGGACCTTTGGGCTCCTACGAGCAGTACTTC
CASSFGGPLGSYEQYF
>TRBJ2-6|TRBV29-1|TRBD1|-
TGCAGCGTACTGCCGGGACAGGGCTACTCTGGGGCCAACGTCCTGACTTTC
CSVLPGQGYSGANVLTF
>TRBJ1-1|TRBV4-1|-|-
TGCGCCAGCAGCCAAGCCCCGGGATGGACGAACACTGAAGCTTTCTTT
CASSQAPGWTNTEAFF
>TRBJ2-3|TRBV29-1|-|few
TGCAGCGTTGTGCTGGGCCAGGAGGCAGATACGCAGTATTTT
CSVVLGQEADTQYF
>TRBJ2-2|TRBV15|-|few
TGTGCCACCAGCAGAGATAACGTCCCTCGGTTAATACCCTACACCGGGGAGCTGTTTTTT
CATSRDNVPRLIPYTGELFF
>TRBJ1-4|TRBV7-6|-|many
TGTGCCAGCAGCTTGCTTGCAACTAATGAAAAACTGTTTTTT
CASSLLATNEKLFF
>TRBJ1-1|TRBV29-1|-|few
TGCAGCGTTCAGACAGCCATGAACACTGAAGCTTTCTTT
CSVQTAMNTEAFF
>TRBJ1-1|TRBV25-1|-|-
TGTGCCAGCAGTGGTCTCCCGGGGCAGTTGAACACTGAAGCTTTCTTT
CASSGLPGQLNTEAFF
>TRBJ1-6|TRBV6-2/TRBV6-3|-|few
TGTGCCAGCAGTTGGGTCCGAGCTTCACCCCTCCACTTT
CASSWVRASPLHF
>TRBJ2-2|TRBV12-3/TRBV12-4|-|-
TGTGCCAGCAGTCGGCCAGGTCACGGCACCGGGGAGCTGTTTTTT
CASSRPGHGTGELFF
>TRBJ1-2|TRBV12-5|-|few
TGTGCTAGTGGTTTGTGGGGGCCGGATGGCTACACCTTC
CASGLWGPDGYTF
>TRBJ2-7|TRBV28|-|-
TGTGCCAGCAGTTTAACAGGACTTATCGAGCAGTACTTC
CASSLTGLIEQYF
>TRBJ2-1|TRBV7-9|-|many
TGTGCCAGCAGCTTACCTGCTTCCAATGAGCAGTTCTTC
CASSLPASNEQFF
>TRBJ2-3|TRBV28|-|-
TGTGCCAGCAGTTTTGACAGTGGGGATACGCAGTATTTT
CASSFDSGDTQYF
>TRBJ2-1|TRBV4-1|TRBD2|-
TGCGCCAGCAGCCAAGAGCTTAGCGGGGGGTACAATGAGCAGTTCTTC
CASSQELSGGYNEQFF
>TRBJ2-1|TRBV7-9|TRBD2|few
TGTGCCAGCGTTGGGGGGACTACCTACAATGAGCAGTTCTTC
CASVGGTTYNEQFF
>TRBJ2-7|TRBV12-3/TRBV12-4|-|many
TGTGCCAGCAAATTTGAGGTGGGCGAGCAGTACTTC
CASKFEVGEQYF
>TRBJ2-3|TRBV7-9|-|few
TGTGCCAGCAGCGATGCCGAGGGGCAGGGTGGGACAGATACGCAGTATTTT
CASSDAEGQGGTDTQYF
>TRBJ1-6|TRBV5-1|TRBD1|few
TGCGCCAGCACCCTCGGACAGGCCGGAAATTCACCCCTCCACTTT
CASTLGQAGNSPLHF
>TRBJ2-1|TRBV19|TRBD2|-
TGTGCCACCGCGACTAGCGGGGGCTACAATGAGCAGTTCTTC
CATATSGGYNEQFF
>TRBJ2-1|TRBV7-2|TRBD2|-
TGTGCCAGCAGCTTAGGTGGTGGACTAGCGTTTTCCTACAATGAGCAGTTCTTC
CASSLGGGLAFSYNEQFF
>TRBJ1-2|TRBV12-3/TRBV12-4|-|many
TGTGCCAGTCGGACAGCACCCTCAAACTATGGCTACACCTTC
CASRTAPSNYGYTF
>TRBJ2-1|TRBV6-5|-|few
TGTGCCAGCAGTTACGACAGTACGGACGAGCAGTTCTTC
CASSYDSTDEQFF
>TRBJ2-7|TRBV28|TRBD1|few
TGTGCCAGCAGTTTGACGGGACAGGACTACGAGCAGTACTTC
CASSLTGQDYEQYF
>TRBJ1-1|TRBV7-6|-|few
TGTGCCAGCAGCACGGACACGAACACTGAAGCTTTCTTT
CASSTDTNTEAFF
>TRBJ1-5|TRBV19|-|once
TGTGCCAGTAGTTCACAGGGTGGGAGTAGCAATCAGCCCCAGCATTTT
CASSSQGGSSNQPQHF
>TRBJ2-7|TRBV2|-|-
TGTGCCAGCAGCGGAACGCGGAGGGAGACCCTCTACGAGCAGTACTTC
CASSGTRRETLYEQYF
>TRBJ2-7|TRBV30|-|few
TGTGCCTGGAGCGCAGACAGCTCCTACTCCTACGAGCAGTACTTC
CAWSADSSYSYEQYF
>TRBJ1-5|TRBV4-1|-|once
TGCGCCAGCAGCCAAGTGAGGGATAGCAATCAGCCCCAGCATTTT
CASSQVRDSNQPQHF
>TRBJ2-1|TRBV20-1|TRBD2|few
TGCAGTGCTAGAGATACTAGCGGGGGGGCCCTCCCCTACAATGAGCAGTTCTTC
CSARDTSGGALPYNEQFF
>TRBJ2-7|TRBV20-1|-|-
TGCAGTGCTAGAGATGTGCAGGGTACCTACGAGCAGTACTTC
CSARDVQGTYEQYF